The 28 T cell receptor beta chains below come from one sample, sequenced in a study of T cells in Graves' hyperthyroidism and ophthalmopathy. Amplification yielded TCR beta CDR3 regions, with RNA transcripts as the source. The study used the HTBI primer set for a first-round RT-PCR of the TCR CDR3. TCRdb re-called the multiplex PCR reads with MiXCR, one entry per CDR3 protein. The sample lists around 350,000 distinct CDR3 sequences; about 16% were seen once. Sequencing was done on a sample of blood. These receptors came from a woman in her sixties with Graves' ophthalmopathy.

This clonotype came up a few times. V is TRBV9 and J is TRBJ1-1; D not resolved. V was pared by 3 bases and J by 1 base, with 7 bases between. Germline V CDR1 and CDR2: SGDLS, YYNGEE. The CDR3 is 13 amino acids. The CDR3 region is CASSDTQNTEAFF. For the CDR3, the DNA is TGTGCCAGCAGCGATACACAGAACACTGAAGCTTTCTTT.

This clonotype has a count of ten or more. V gene TRBV30 combines with J gene TRBJ2-7; D is ambiguous. The CDR3 sequence is 13 residues long. CDR1 is GTSNPN and CDR2 is SVGIG in the germline V gene (reference sequence). V dropped 0 bases and J dropped 2 bases, with 8 bases sitting between them. The CDR3 DNA reads as TGTGCCTGGAGTGTAGCTTTGCCCTACGAGCAGTACTTC. Residues: CAWSVALPYEQYF. The whole variable domain, filled in from reference TRBV30 and TRBJ2-7, reads SQTIHQWPATLVQPVGSPLSLECTVEGTSNPNLYWYRQAAGRGLQLLFYSVGIGQISSEVPQNLSASRPQDRQFILSSKKLLLSDSGFYLCAWSVALPYEQYFGPGTRLTVT.

The chain couples TRBV5-1 to TRBJ1-1; D is ambiguous. Per germline, CDR1 SGHRS and CDR2 YFSETQ. The CDR3 consists of 14 residues. The ends were cut back, 7 bases at V and 0 bases at J, with 13 bases in the middle. In DNA, the CDR3 is TGCGCCAGCGGCCCCGGGCACTTGAACACTGAAGCTTTCTTT. It encodes CASGPGHLNTEAFF. The full variable domain, with the rest looked up from reference TRBV5-1 and TRBJ1-1, is KAGVTQTPRYLIKTRGQQVTLSCSPISGHRSVSWYQQTPGQGLQFLFEYFSETQRNKGNFPGRFSGRQFSNSRSEMNVSTLELGDSALYLCASGPGHLNTEAFFGQGTRLTVV.

The CDR3 DNA reads as TGTGCCAGCAGCAAGCCGCGACTAGCGGGAGCACCCTACGAGCAGTACTTC. It specifies CASSKPRLAGAPYEQYF. The rearrangement uses TRBV5-6 and TRBJ2-7, with 12 bases that match TRBD2. There are 17 residues in the CDR3. Trimming cost V 4 bases and J 2 bases; bases outside gene matches: 10. Germline CDR1 is SGHDT and CDR2 is YYEEEE.

This clonotype was counted at least ten times. The rearrangement joins TRBV2 to TRBJ2-3, with no clear D. This CDR3 is 14 amino acids long. Germline V gives CDR1 SNHLY, CDR2 FYNNEI. Between the trimmed V and J ends, which lost 0 bases and 6 bases, there was a span of 10 bases. The CDR3 sequence is CASSEASELDTQYF. The DNA for the CDR3 is TGTGCCAGCAGTGAAGCGAGTGAGCTTGATACGCAGTATTTT.

This rearrangement joins TRBV19 to TRBJ2-6, with 7 bases matching TRBD1. The length of the CDR3 is 15 residues. Germline trimming cut 4 bases from V and 3 bases from J; bases unmatched to any gene: 3. From germline, CDR1 is LNHDA and CDR2 SQIVND (reference sequence). The CDR3 bases are TGTGCCAGTAGTAACAGGGGCTATGGGGCCAACGTCCTGACTTTC. This encodes CASSNRGYGANVLTF.

In this sample, this clonotype turned up many times. The chain has TRBV11-3 and TRBJ2-7, with a tentative D call TRBD1 (6 bases). The CDR3 runs to 13 residues. V was clipped by 5 bases and J by 6 bases, with 14 bases between them. Germline values: CDR1 SGHNT, CDR2 YENEEA. Here the CDR3 DNA reads TGTGCCAGCAGCCCTCTGGACAGCCGCGAGCAGTACTTC. The encoded protein is CASSPLDSREQYF.

CDR3 sequence reads: CASSFQGGAYNEQFF. CDR3 DNA: TGTGCCAGCAGTTTTCAGGGGGGGGCCTACAATGAGCAGTTCTTC. V usage is TRBV2 and J usage is TRBJ2-1, with D possibly being TRBD1 or TRBD2 (7 bases each). In germline, CDR1 is SNHLY, CDR2 FYNNEI. The V gene lost 5 bases and the J gene lost 2 bases, with 13 bases spanning the gap. The CDR3 is made up of 15 amino acids.

Many counts were recorded for this clonotype. This chain uses TRBV7-3 with TRBJ2-3; D is perhaps TRBD2 (6 bases). The germline V gene encodes CDR1 SGHTA and CDR2 FQGTGA. The CDR3 runs 14 residues. V lost 5 bases, J lost 6 bases, and 15 bases lay in between. This chain's CDR3 is CASSPRGTSDTQYF. The DNA of the CDR3 is TGTGCCAGCAGCCCACGGGGGACCTCGGATACGCAGTATTTT.

This clonotype has more than one count but fewer than ten. A much larger clone lies a single base off, so this may be a read error. This chain links TRBV28 with TRBJ2-7; tentative D call: TRBD2 (5 bases). CDR3 length: 12 amino acids. Germline CDR1 reads MDHEN; CDR2 reads SYDVKM. CDR3 DNA sequence: TGTGTCAGCAGTTTCGGGGTCTACGAGCAGTACTTC. This sequence encodes CVSSFGVYEQYF.

Worth noting for this clonotype: One end of the junction varies from germline; a read error may be responsible. The chain employs TRBV27 and TRBJ2-1; perhaps TRBD2 as D (6 bases). CDR3 length: 16 residues. From germline, CDR1 is MNHEY and CDR2 SMNVEV (reference sequence). The CDR3 nucleotides are TGTGCCAACAGTTTCGAGACTAGAAGGTATTTAGATGAGCAGTTCTTC. This codes for CANSFETRRYLDEQFF.

Many counts were recorded for this clonotype. This chain uses TRBV2 with TRBJ2-1; 12 bases are shared with TRBD2. The length of the CDR3 is 15 residues. After removal of 3 bases from V and 9 bases from J, the junction contained 6 bases not matched to a gene. CDR1 is SNHLY, CDR2 FYNNEI, per germline. The CDR3, as DNA: TGTGCCAGCAGTGAGGCTAGCGGGAGGGGAGGTGAGCAGTTCTTC. This gives the protein CASSEASGRGGEQFF.

This clonotype occurred a few times. This chain connects TRBV12-3 or TRBV12-4 to TRBJ2-6, with D unresolved. This CDR3 is 14 amino acids long. V lost 5 bases and J lost 0, with 5 bases in between. The CDR3 spells CASSTASGANVLTF. CDR3 sequence (DNA): TGTGCCAGCAGTACAGCCTCTGGGGCCAACGTCCTGACTTTC.

V usage is TRBV12-3 or TRBV12-4 and J usage is TRBJ2-2; D gene uncertain. This CDR3 spans 14 amino acids. Trimming stripped 5 bases from V and 0 bases from J, with 7 bases between. The CDR3 sequence: CASSPRANTGELFF. CDR3 bases: TGTGCCAGCAGTCCCCGCGCGAACACCGGGGAGCTGTTTTTT.

The rearrangement uses TRBV19 and TRBJ2-5; TRBD2 matches at 10 bases. Germline V lookup: CDR1 LNHDA, CDR2 SQIVND (reference sequence). V shed 8 bases and J 7 bases; nucleotides not matched to a gene: 10. The CDR3 spans 14 residues. CDR3 DNA: TGTGCCAGTGCCGGGACTAGCGTGGTTGGGACCCAGTACTTC. Translation: CASAGTSVVGTQYF.

This clonotype was detected only a few times. The J gene is TRBJ2-2, the V gene TRBV7-9; D is perhaps TRBD2 (6 bases). With 1 base removed from V and 3 bases from J, the gap between germline ends came to 9 bases. The CDR3 has 15 residues. The germline gives CDR1 SEHNR, CDR2 FQNEAQ (reference sequence). CDR3 residues: CASSLGLAYTGELFF. For the CDR3, the DNA is TGTGCCAGCAGCTTAGGGCTAGCGTACACCGGGGAGCTGTTTTTT.

The table lists this clonotype with many counts. CDR3 bases: TGCAGTGCTTCTCTCACGGGACCAGCCTACGAGCAGTACTTC. It codes for CSASLTGPAYEQYF. The rearrangement uses TRBV20-1 and TRBJ2-7; the D call may be TRBD1 or TRBD2 (5 bases each). The CDR3 spans 14 residues. The V gene's germline CDR1 is DFQATT and CDR2 SNEGSKA (reference sequence). Trimming cost V 5 bases and J 2 bases, with 16 bases left between them.

This clonotype was recorded many times. This chain uses TRBV5-1 with TRBJ2-7; 9 bases map to TRBD2. The CDR3 is made up of 18 amino acids. Germline-derived CDR1 and CDR2 are SGHRS and YFSETQ. With V trimmed by 0 bases and J by 3 bases, 13 bases remained unmatched. The CDR3 nucleotides read TGCGCCAGCAGCTTGGCCCGGTCCGGGACTAGCAAAGGCTACGAGCAGTACTTC. Translating it yields CASSLARSGTSKGYEQYF.

The sample holds many counts of this clonotype. The chain recombines TRBV28 with TRBJ2-3, with TRBD2 as a possible D gene (6 bases). In germline, CDR1 is MDHEN, CDR2 SYDVKM. CDR3 length: 15 residues. Trimming removed 6 bases at V and 2 bases at J, with 15 bases between. Here the CDR3 reads CASRSRGRSTDTQYF. CDR3 sequence (DNA): TGTGCCAGCAGATCCCGTGGGAGGTCCACAGATACGCAGTATTTT.

Ten or more counts support this clonotype. This rearrangement joins TRBV6-5 to TRBJ1-1; 9 positions agree with TRBD1. The CDR3 totals 18 residues. The ends lost 2 bases at V and 4 bases at J; junction bases unmatched: 14. Germline V gives CDR1 MNHEY, CDR2 SVGAGI. CDR3 amino acids: CASSYRLGTGRGGTEAFF. The CDR3 DNA is TGTGCCAGCAGTTACCGACTCGGGACAGGGAGGGGTGGCACTGAAGCTTTCTTT.

At least ten counts were recorded for this clonotype. CDR3 in DNA: TGTGCCAGCAGTCCACTTCGGTTCGAGCAGTACTTC. It translates to CASSPLRFEQYF. This chain links TRBV27 with TRBJ2-7; D is unresolved. The CDR3 is 12 residues long. Germline V CDR1 and CDR2: MNHEY, SMNVEV (reference sequence). Trimming pared 5 bases from V and 6 bases from J, leaving 11 bases between.

This clonotype has a count of ten or more. This sequence joins TRBV6-1 and TRBJ2-5; 9 bases are shared with TRBD2. The V and J ends lost 8 bases and 2 bases, in that order; junction bases with no gene match: 9. This CDR3 is 15 amino acids long. CDR1 MNHNS and CDR2 SASEGT come from the germline V gene. CDR3 nucleotides: TGTGCCAGCGGGCGGGAGGGGGCTTGGCAAGAGACCCAGTACTTC. Its protein product is CASGREGAWQETQYF.

This clonotype was seen many times. The chain links TRBV12-3 or TRBV12-4 to TRBJ2-3; perhaps TRBD2 as D (6 bases). Trimming shortened V by 3 bases and J by 0 bases, and 10 bases separated the two germline ends. This CDR3 has 15 amino acids. Here the CDR3 DNA reads TGTGCCAGCAGTTTCAGGCGGGGTAGCACAGATACGCAGTATTTT. Translated: CASSFRRGSTDTQYF.

The gene calls are TRBV24-1 and TRBJ1-5; the D gene is possibly TRBD1 (5 bases). Germline V gene data show CDR1 as KGHDR and CDR2 as SFDVKD. Trimming took 4 bases from V and 4 from J, leaving 7 bases between them. The CDR3 extends over 13 amino acids. The CDR3 sequence is CATSERQNQPQHF. Written as DNA, the CDR3 is TGTGCCACCAGTGAGCGACAGAATCAGCCCCAGCATTTT.

In this sample, this clonotype turned up many times. This chain joins TRBV11-1 and TRBJ1-6, with 7 positions matching TRBD1. In germline, CDR1 is SGHAT, CDR2 FQDESV (reference sequence). This CDR3 comprises 17 residues. V lost 5 bases to trimming and J lost 10 bases; unmatched junction nucleotides: 17. The CDR3 loop reads CASSPGDRTGGASPLHF. CDR3 DNA: TGTGCCAGCAGCCCCGGGGACCGGACAGGCGGTGCCTCACCCCTCCACTTT.

This clonotype was observed a single time. Being one base from a much bigger clone, this may be a read error. This chain links TRBV20-1 with TRBJ2-4; no clear D. This CDR3 is built from 14 residues. The V end lost 1 base, the J end lost 8 bases, and 15 bases lay between the germline ends. Germline CDR1 DFQATT, CDR2 SNEGSKA (reference sequence). CDR3 nucleotide sequence: TGCAGTGCTAGAGGCCCAAGGAATTTTGACATTCAGTACTTC. Translated: CSARGPRNFDIQYF.

This clonotype was detected a few times. The chain combines TRBV27 with TRBJ2-2; 8 positions match TRBD2. Germline-derived CDR1 and CDR2 are MNHEY and SMNVEV (reference sequence). This CDR3 contains 15 residues. With 2 bases clipped from V and 6 bases from J, the junction kept 5 bases outside the gene matches. The CDR3 protein is CASSLTRTSPGELFF. CDR3 DNA sequence: TGTGCCAGCAGTTTAACCCGGACTAGCCCCGGGGAGCTGTTTTTT.

Ten or more counts support this clonotype. The chain couples TRBV24-1 to TRBJ2-5, with TRBD2 identical over 7 bases. The CDR3 sequence is 16 residues long. From germline, CDR1 is KGHDR and CDR2 SFDVKD. V lost 2 bases, J lost 7 bases, and 12 bases stayed unmatched. The CDR3 region is CATSDSLFDGRPTQYF. The CDR3 nucleotides are TGTGCCACCAGTGATTCCCTCTTCGACGGGAGGCCGACCCAGTACTTC.